This passage covers 2 T cell receptor beta chains from one sample sequenced in a study of blood T cell repertoires in COVID-19. Only in-frame clones appear in the TCRdb table, and some are missing; sequencing was by immunoSEQ multiplex PCR. Of about 460,000 clones in the sample, around 85% were seen once. The sequenced sample was PBMCs or T cells enriched from blood (not recorded which). The receptors come from a woman aged 55-69 years who had recovered from COVID-19.

The chain joins TRBV6-6 to TRBJ1-3; TRBD1 agrees at 10 bases. This CDR3 has 19 residues. The V gene's germline CDR1 is MNHNY and CDR2 SVGAGI (reference sequence). J gave up 1 base and V 6 bases, and 15 bases lay outside the gene matches. The CDR3 region is CASSRRTGGLSGSGNTIYF. The CDR3 coding sequence is TGTGCCAGCAGCCGACGGACAGGGGGACTTTCTGGATCTGGAAACACCATATATTTT.

The V call is TRBV7-2, the J call TRBJ1-1; weak D call: TRBD1 (5 bases). Germline CDR1 SGHTA, CDR2 FQGNSA. This CDR3 contains 15 residues. V lost 1 base and J lost 1, with 10 bases in between. The CDR3 DNA is TGTGCCAGCAGCTTAGTTCTGGGGGGGAACACTGAAGCTTTCTTT. Protein: CASSLVLGGNTEAFF.